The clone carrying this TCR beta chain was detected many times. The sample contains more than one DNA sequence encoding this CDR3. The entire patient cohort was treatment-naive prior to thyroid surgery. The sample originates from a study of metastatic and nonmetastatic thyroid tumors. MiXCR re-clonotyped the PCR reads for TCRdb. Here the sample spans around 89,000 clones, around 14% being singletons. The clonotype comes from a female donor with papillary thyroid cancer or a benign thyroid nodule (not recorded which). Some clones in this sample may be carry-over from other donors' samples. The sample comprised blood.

CDR3 coding DNA: TGTGCCAGCAGAGGAGGGGTTGCGGATTCACCCCTCCACTTT. Its translation: CASRGGVADSPLHF. V and J are TRBV28 and TRBJ1-6; a weak D match, TRBD1 (5 bases). The CDR3 loop spans 14 amino acids. V was trimmed by 6 bases and J by 8 bases, leaving 14 bases between them. The germline V gene has CDR1 MDHEN and CDR2 SYDVKM. Drawing the rest from reference TRBV28 and TRBJ1-6, the complete variable domain is DVKVTQSSRYLVKRTGEKVFLECVQDMDHENMFWYRQDPGLGLRLIYFSYDVKMKEKGDIPEGYSVSREKKERFSLILESASTNQTSMYLCASRGGVADSPLHFGNGTRLTVT.